The rows below give T cell receptor beta chains drawn from one sample of a study of shared clonotypes between healthy human individuals. Clones were sequenced by immunoSEQ multiplex PCR, and TCRdb holds only the in-frame ones, with some missing. The sample holds 1.5 million to 2.5 million clones; roughly 95% are singletons and the top ten take 0.95% to 1.5%. The sample was naive CD8+ T cells sorted from blood. These receptors originate from a man aged 18 to 29 in good health. Each CDR3 is given with its conserved first and last residue. D genes are given only for firm matches. Rows may omit the clone size; those that give it use once, few, many or a size class.

CDR3 length | D gene | J gene | V gene | clone size | CDR3 DNA | CDR3 protein
13 | NA | TRBJ2-7 | TRBV28 | NA | TGTGCCAGCAGCGGAACACTCAACTACGAGCAGTACTTC | CASSGTLNYEQYF
16 | TRBD2 | TRBJ2-3 | TRBV4-1 | NA | TGCGCCAGCAGCCAAGAGAGACTAGCGGGAGTTGATACGCAGTATTTT | CASSQERLAGVDTQYF
13 | NA | TRBJ2-7 | TRBV9 | NA | TGTGCCAGCAGCCCTGGAAGCTCCTACGAGCAGTACTTC | CASSPGSSYEQYF
15 | NA | TRBJ2-2 | TRBV9 | NA | TGTGCCAGCAGCAGAGACGGATTCAGCACCGGGGAGCTGTTTTTT | CASSRDGFSTGELFF
14 | NA | TRBJ1-1 | TRBV5-6 | NA | TGTGCCAGCAGCTTGATGACCGGGACCACTGAAGCTTTCTTT | CASSLMTGTTEAFF
13 | NA | TRBJ1-6 | TRBV18 | NA | TGTGCCAGCTCACCACCGGGGGGTTCACCCCTCCACTTT | CASSPPGGSPLHF
17 | NA | TRBJ1-1 | TRBV19 | NA | TGTGCCAGTAGTATAAATTGGGGGATGGGGATGAACACTGAAGCTTTCTTT | CASSINWGMGMNTEAFF
15 | TRBD1 | TRBJ2-7 | TRBV27 | NA | TGTGCCAGCAGTTTAGTGGGACAGGGGGCCTACGAGCAGTACTTC | CASSLVGQGAYEQYF
14 | NA | TRBJ1-1 | TRBV4-1 | once | TGCGCCAGCAGCCAAGATTCGGCTGGGACTGAAGCTTTCTTT | CASSQDSAGTEAFF
16 | NA | TRBJ2-1 | TRBV9 | NA | TGTGCCAGCAGCGTAGAAAGGACTCCTACCGACAATGAGCAGTTCTTC | CASSVERTPTDNEQFF
14 | TRBD1 | TRBJ2-7 | TRBV2 | NA | TGTGCCAGCTTCCCGGGACAGGACGCCTACGAGCAGTACTTC | CASFPGQDAYEQYF
15 | TRBD1 | TRBJ2-1 | TRBV27 | NA | TGTGCCAGCAGTTCCGGGACAGATTCCTACAATGAGCAGTTCTTC | CASSSGTDSYNEQFF
14 | NA | TRBJ1-3 | TRBV29-1 | once | TGCAGCGTTGCAGGGTCCCCAGAGGGAAACACCATATATTTT | CSVAGSPEGNTIYF
19 | TRBD2 | TRBJ2-7 | TRBV7-8 | once | TGTGCCAGCAGCCAACCCTCAGGAAACAGCGGGGAGAGCTCCTACGAGCAGTACTTC | CASSQPSGNSGESSYEQYF
12 | NA | TRBJ1-2 | TRBV25-1 | NA | TGTGCCAGCAGTGAACTACTGGAAGGCTACACCTTC | CASSELLEGYTF
15 | TRBD1 | TRBJ1-6 | TRBV2 | few | TGTGCCAGCATACCTCTGACAGGGGATAATTCACCCCTCCACTTT | CASIPLTGDNSPLHF
15 | NA | TRBJ1-6 | TRBV5-8 | NA | TGTGCCAGCAGCCCCCGGGCAGGTTTAAATTCACCCCTCCACTTT | CASSPRAGLNSPLHF
14 | NA | TRBJ1-2 | TRBV10-2 | NA | TGCGCCAGCAGTGAGGGACAGACATTGCATGGCTACACCTTC | CASSEGQTLHGYTF
15 | TRBD2 | TRBJ2-1 | TRBV9 | NA | TGTGCCAGCAGCGTAGCGGGAGGGCTGGGGAATGAGCAGTTCTTC | CASSVAGGLGNEQFF
14 | NA | TRBJ2-5 | TRBV5-4 | NA | TGTGCCAGCAGCTTGGCAGGGGGGGAAGAGACCCAGTACTTC | CASSLAGGEETQYF
15 | NA | TRBJ2-1 | TRBV6-5 | once | TGTGCCAGCAGCCCCGAACAGGGTAGAATCAATGAGCAGTTCTTC | CASSPEQGRINEQFF
15 | TRBD2 | TRBJ2-1 | TRBV9 | NA | TGTGCCAGCAGCGCGACTAGCGGAGCTTACAATGAGCAGTTCTTC | CASSATSGAYNEQFF
16 | TRBD2 | TRBJ2-3 | TRBV14 | NA | TGTGCCAGCAGCCAAGGGGTCAGGGAGGGAACAGATACGCAGTATTTT | CASSQGVREGTDTQYF
15 | NA | TRBJ1-5 | TRBV4-1 | NA | TGCGCCAGCAGCCAAGGACCAAATAGCAATCAGCCCCAGCATTTT | CASSQGPNSNQPQHF
15 | NA | TRBJ2-5 | TRBV18 | NA | TGTGCCAGCTCACTCGGCGCTCTGGTGAAAGAGACCCAGTACTTC | CASSLGALVKETQYF
11 | NA | TRBJ1-1 | TRBV2 | NA | TGTGCCAGCAGTGAAGAGCTTGAAGCTTTCTTT | CASSEELEAFF
12 | NA | TRBJ2-5 | TRBV6-5 | NA | TGTACCAGCCGGTCGGGGCAAGAGACCCAGTACTTC | CTSRSGQETQYF
16 | NA | TRBJ2-5 | TRBV4-2 | NA | TGTGCCAGCAGCCAAGCCACGGAGGGGCTGGAAGAGACCCAGTACTTC | CASSQATEGLEETQYF
18 | NA | TRBJ1-5 | TRBV15 | NA | TGTGCCACCAGCAGAGATTCCCAACGGGCGCGGGGCAATCAGCCCCAGCATTTT | CATSRDSQRARGNQPQHF
15 | TRBD1 | TRBJ2-5 | TRBV19 | NA | TGTGCCAGTAGTCCGGGACAGTATTACGAAGAGACCCAGTACTTC | CASSPGQYYEETQYF
18 | NA | TRBJ2-7 | TRBV5-1 | NA | TGCGCCAGCAGCCCTCTGCCGGCCGGGACACCGGAAGCCTACGAGCAGTACTTC | CASSPLPAGTPEAYEQYF
13 | NA | TRBJ1-6 | TRBV9 | once | TGTGCCAGCAGCGTACTCGGGGCTTCACCCCTCCACTTT | CASSVLGASPLHF
15 | TRBD2 | TRBJ2-7 | TRBV9 | once | TGTGCCAGCAGCGAAGGACTAGCGGGGGAGTACGAGCAGTACTTC | CASSEGLAGEYEQYF
16 | TRBD2 | TRBJ2-1 | TRBV7-8 | NA | TGTGCCAGCAGCTCCCAGACTAGCGGGGCTGGAAATGAGCAGTTCTTC | CASSSQTSGAGNEQFF
12 | NA | TRBJ2-7 | TRBV5-1 | NA | TGCGCCAGCAGCCTTTACGCCTACGAGCAGTACTTC | CASSLYAYEQYF
14 | TRBD1 | TRBJ1-1 | TRBV4-1 | NA | TGCGCCAGCAGCCAGGGACAGGGATGGACTGAAGCTTTCTTT | CASSQGQGWTEAFF
13 | NA | TRBJ1-2 | TRBV19 | NA | TGTGCCAGTAGTCCTCACAGTTGGGAGGGCTACACCTTC | CASSPHSWEGYTF
16 | NA | TRBJ2-1 | TRBV7-6 | NA | TGTGCCAGCAGCTTAGAACAAGCGGTCTCCTACAATGAGCAGTTCTTC | CASSLEQAVSYNEQFF
15 | TRBD2 | TRBJ2-3 | TRBV7-8 | NA | TGTGCCAGCAGCCTGCTACTAGCGGGAGCAGATACGCAGTATTTT | CASSLLLAGADTQYF
15 | NA | TRBJ2-3 | TRBV19 | NA | TGTGCCAGTAGTATAGGTAGCGGAGACACAGATACGCAGTATTTT | CASSIGSGDTDTQYF
15 | NA | TRBJ2-7 | TRBV10-1 | NA | TGCGCCAGCAGTGAGTCGGGGGGTCCCGGGGGCGAGCAGTACTTC | CASSESGGPGGEQYF
18 | NA | TRBJ2-7 | TRBV4-3 | NA | TGCGCCAGCAGCCAAGAGGGTGGTGGGGTTCAAACCGCCTACGAGCAGTACTTC | CASSQEGGGVQTAYEQYF
12 | NA | TRBJ2-2 | TRBV5-6 | NA | TGTGCCAGCAGCTTGGCCAATAGGGAGCTGTTTTTT | CASSLANRELFF
12 | TRBD1 | TRBJ2-3 | TRBV13 | NA | TGTGCCAGCAGCCTGACAGGGTTTACGCAGTATTTT | CASSLTGFTQYF
15 | TRBD1 | TRBJ1-6 | TRBV5-6 | NA | TGTGCCAGCAGCGCTGGGACAGGGAGTAATTCACCCCTCCACTTT | CASSAGTGSNSPLHF